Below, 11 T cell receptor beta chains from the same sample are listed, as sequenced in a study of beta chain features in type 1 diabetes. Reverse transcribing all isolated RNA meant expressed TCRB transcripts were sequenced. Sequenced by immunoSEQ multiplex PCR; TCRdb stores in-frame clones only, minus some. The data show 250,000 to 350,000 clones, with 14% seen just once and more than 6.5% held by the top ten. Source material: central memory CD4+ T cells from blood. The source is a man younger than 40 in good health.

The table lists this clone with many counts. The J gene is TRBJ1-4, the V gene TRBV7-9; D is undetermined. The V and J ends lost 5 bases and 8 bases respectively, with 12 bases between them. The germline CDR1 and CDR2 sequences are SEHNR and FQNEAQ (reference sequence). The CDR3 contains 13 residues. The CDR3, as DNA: TGTGCCAGCAGCCTAACAGAGAGGGAAAAACTGTTTTTT. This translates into CASSLTEREKLFF.

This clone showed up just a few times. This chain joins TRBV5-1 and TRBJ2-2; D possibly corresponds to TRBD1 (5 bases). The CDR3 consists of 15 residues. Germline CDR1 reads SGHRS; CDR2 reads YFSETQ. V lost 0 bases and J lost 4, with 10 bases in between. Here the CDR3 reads CASSLAIRATGELFF. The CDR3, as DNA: TGCGCCAGCAGCTTGGCCATCAGGGCCACCGGGGAGCTGTTTTTT.

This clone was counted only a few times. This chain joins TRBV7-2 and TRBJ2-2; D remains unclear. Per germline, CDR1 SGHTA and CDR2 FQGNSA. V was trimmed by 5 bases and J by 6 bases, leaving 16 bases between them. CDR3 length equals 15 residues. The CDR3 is CASSTDLRLAGELFF. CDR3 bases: TGTGCCAGCAGCACGGATTTACGATTGGCCGGGGAGCTGTTTTTT.

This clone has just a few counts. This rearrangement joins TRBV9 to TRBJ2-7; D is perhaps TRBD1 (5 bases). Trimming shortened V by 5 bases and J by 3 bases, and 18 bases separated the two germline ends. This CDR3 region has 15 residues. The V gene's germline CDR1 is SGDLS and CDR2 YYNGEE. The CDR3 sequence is CASSAQGDIGYEQYF. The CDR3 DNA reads TGTGCCAGCAGTGCTCAGGGTGATATCGGCTACGAGCAGTACTTC.

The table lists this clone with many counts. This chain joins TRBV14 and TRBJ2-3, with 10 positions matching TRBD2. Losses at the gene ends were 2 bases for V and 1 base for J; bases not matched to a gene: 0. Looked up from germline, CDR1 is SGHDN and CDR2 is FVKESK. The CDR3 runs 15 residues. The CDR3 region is CASSQLAGGTDTQYF. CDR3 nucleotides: TGTGCCAGCAGCCAACTAGCGGGGGGCACAGATACGCAGTATTTT.

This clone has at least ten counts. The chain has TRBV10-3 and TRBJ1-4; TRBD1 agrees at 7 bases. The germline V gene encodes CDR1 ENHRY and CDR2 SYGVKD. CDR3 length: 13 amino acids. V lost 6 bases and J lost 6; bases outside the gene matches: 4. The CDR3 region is CAIRGQVDEKLFF. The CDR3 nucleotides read TGTGCCATCAGAGGACAGGTCGATGAAAAACTGTTTTTT.

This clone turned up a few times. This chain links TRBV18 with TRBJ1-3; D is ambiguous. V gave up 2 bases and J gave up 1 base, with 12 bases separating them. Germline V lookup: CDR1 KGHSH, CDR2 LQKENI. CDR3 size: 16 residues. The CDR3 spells CASSPFDPSSGNTIYF. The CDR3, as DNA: TGTGCCAGCTCACCATTCGACCCTTCTTCTGGAAACACCATATATTTT.

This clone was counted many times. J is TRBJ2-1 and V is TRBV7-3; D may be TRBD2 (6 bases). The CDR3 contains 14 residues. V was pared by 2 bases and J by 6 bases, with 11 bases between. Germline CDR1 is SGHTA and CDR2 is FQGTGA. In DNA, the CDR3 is TGTGCCAGCAGCTTAGGTGGCGGGGCCAATGAGCAGTTCTTC. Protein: CASSLGGGANEQFF.

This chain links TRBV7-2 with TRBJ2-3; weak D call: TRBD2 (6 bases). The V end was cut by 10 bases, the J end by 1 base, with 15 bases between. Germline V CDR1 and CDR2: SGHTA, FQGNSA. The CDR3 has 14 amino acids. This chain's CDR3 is CAITGASGTDTQYF. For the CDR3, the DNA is TGTGCCATCACCGGGGCTAGCGGCACAGATACGCAGTATTTT. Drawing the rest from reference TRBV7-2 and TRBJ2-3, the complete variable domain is GAGVSQSPSNKVTEKGKDVELRCDPISGHTALYWYRQSLGQGLEFLIYFQGNSAPDKSGLPSDRFSAERTGGSVSTLTIQRTQQEDSAVYLCAITGASGTDTQYFGPGTRLTVL.

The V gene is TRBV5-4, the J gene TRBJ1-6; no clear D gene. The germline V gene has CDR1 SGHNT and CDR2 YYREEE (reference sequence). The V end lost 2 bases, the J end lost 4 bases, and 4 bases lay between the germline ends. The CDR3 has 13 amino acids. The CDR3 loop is CASSLDYNSPLHF. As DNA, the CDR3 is TGTGCCAGCAGCTTAGATTATAATTCACCCCTCCACTTT.

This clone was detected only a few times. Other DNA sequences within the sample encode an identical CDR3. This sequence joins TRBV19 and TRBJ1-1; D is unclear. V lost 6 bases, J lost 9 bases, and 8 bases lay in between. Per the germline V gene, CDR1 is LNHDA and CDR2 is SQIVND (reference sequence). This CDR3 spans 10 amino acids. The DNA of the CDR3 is TGTGCCAGTAGGGACGGTAAAGCTTTCTTT. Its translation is CASRDGKAFF.